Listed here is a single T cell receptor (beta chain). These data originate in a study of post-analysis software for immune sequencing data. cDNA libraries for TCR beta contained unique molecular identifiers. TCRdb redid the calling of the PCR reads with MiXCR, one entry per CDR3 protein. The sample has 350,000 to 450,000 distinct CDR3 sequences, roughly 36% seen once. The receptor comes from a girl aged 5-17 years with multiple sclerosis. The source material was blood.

CDR3 in amino acids: CASRAGLAGSDTQYF. The DNA for the CDR3 is TGTGCCAGCAGGGCGGGACTAGCGGGGTCAGATACGCAGTATTTT. The chain has TRBV7-2 and TRBJ2-3; 13 nucleotides align to TRBD2. CDR3 length: 15 amino acids. With V trimmed by 6 bases and J by 4 bases, 4 bases remained unmatched. In germline, CDR1 is SGHTA, CDR2 FQGNSA.